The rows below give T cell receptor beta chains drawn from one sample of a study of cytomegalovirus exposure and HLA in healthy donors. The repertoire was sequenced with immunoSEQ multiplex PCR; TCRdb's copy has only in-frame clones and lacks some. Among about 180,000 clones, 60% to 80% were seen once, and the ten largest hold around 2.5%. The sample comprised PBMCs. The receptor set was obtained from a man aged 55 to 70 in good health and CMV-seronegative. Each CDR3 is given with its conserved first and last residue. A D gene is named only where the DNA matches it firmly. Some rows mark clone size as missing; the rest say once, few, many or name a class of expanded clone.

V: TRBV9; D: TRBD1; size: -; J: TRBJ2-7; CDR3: CASSVWDRGPSEQYF; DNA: TGTGCCAGCAGCGTTTGGGACAGGGGACCGAGCGAGCAGTACTTC
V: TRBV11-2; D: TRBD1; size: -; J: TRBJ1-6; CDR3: CASSLRQGPNSPLHF; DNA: TGTGCCAGCAGCCTTCGACAGGGACCGAATTCACCCCTCCACTTT
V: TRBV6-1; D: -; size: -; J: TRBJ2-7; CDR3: CASQAVYYEQYF; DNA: TGTGCCAGCCAGGCTGTCTACTACGAGCAGTACTTC
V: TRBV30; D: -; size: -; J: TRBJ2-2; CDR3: CAWSGAGLTGELFF; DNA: TGTGCCTGGAGTGGGGCAGGGCTCACCGGGGAGCTGTTTTTT
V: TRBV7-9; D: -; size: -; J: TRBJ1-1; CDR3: CASSADRLNTEAFF; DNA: TGTGCCAGCAGCGCGGACAGACTGAACACTGAAGCTTTCTTT
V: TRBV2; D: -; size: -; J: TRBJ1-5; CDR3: CASSADSMGNQPQNF; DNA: TGTGCCAGCAGCGCGGACTCGATGGGCAATCAGCCCCAGAATTTT
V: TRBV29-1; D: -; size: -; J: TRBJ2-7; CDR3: CSGVTETYEQYF; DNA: TGCAGCGGCGTGACAGAAACCTACGAGCAGTACTTC
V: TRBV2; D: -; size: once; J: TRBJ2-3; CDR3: CASSVSGGADTQYF; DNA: TGTGCCAGCAGTGTGAGCGGAGGCGCAGATACGCAGTATTTT
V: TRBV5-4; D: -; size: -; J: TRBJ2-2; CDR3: CASSLVRGGDTGELFF; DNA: TGTGCCAGCAGCTTGGTGCGAGGCGGGGACACCGGGGAGCTGTTTTTT
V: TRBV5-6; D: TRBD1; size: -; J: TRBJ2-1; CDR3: CASSLDVTGGVDEQFF; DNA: TGTGCCAGCAGCTTGGATGTCACAGGGGGAGTCGATGAGCAGTTCTTC
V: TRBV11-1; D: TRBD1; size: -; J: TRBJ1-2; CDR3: CASSLLDRGRGYTF; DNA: TGTGCCAGCAGCTTACTCGACAGGGGGCGCGGCTACACCTTC
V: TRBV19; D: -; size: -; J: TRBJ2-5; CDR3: CASSQGFQETQYF; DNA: TGTGCCAGTAGTCAGGGATTTCAAGAGACCCAGTACTTC
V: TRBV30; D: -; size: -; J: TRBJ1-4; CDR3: CAWSVRRINEKLFF; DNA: TGTGCCTGGAGTGTACGGCGGATTAATGAAAAACTGTTTTTT
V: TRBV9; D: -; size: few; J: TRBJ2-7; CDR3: CASSVGLKSYEQYF; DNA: TGTGCCAGCAGCGTCGGACTGAAATCCTACGAGCAGTACTTC
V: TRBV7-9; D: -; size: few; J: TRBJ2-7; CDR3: CASSQTPGPEQYF; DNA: TGTGCCAGCAGCCAGACCCCAGGGCCCGAGCAGTACTTC
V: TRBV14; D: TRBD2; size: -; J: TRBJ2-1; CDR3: CASSRETSGNEQFF; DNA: TGTGCCAGCAGCCGAGAGACTAGCGGGAATGAGCAGTTCTTC
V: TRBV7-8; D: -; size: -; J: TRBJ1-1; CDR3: CASSYNLDTKAFF; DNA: TGTGCCAGCAGCTACAACCTTGACACCAAAGCTTTCTTT
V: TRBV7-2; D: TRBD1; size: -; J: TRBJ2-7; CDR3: CASSLVGQGANEQYF; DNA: TGTGCCAGCAGCTTAGTTGGACAGGGGGCAAACGAGCAGTACTTC
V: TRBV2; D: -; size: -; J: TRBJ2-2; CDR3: CASSERVVGTGELFF; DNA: TGTGCCAGCAGTGAGAGGGTAGTTGGGACCGGGGAGCTGTTTTTT
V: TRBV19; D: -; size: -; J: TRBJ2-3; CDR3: CASSIGLAATHTDTQYF; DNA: TGTGCCAGTAGTATAGGGTTAGCGGCGACCCACACAGATACGCAGTATTTT
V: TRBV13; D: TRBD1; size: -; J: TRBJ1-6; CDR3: CASSLQGASSPLHF; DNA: TGTGCCAGCAGCCTCCAGGGGGCTAGTTCACCCCTCCACTTT
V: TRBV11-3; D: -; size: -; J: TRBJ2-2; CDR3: CASSRLRGGAGELFF; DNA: TGTGCCAGCAGCAGACTTCGGGGAGGAGCCGGGGAGCTGTTTTTT
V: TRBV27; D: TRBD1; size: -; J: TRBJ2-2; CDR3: CASRQGALYGELFF; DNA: TGTGCCAGCAGACAGGGGGCGCTTTACGGGGAGCTGTTTTTT
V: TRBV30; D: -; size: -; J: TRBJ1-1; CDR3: CAWSPVRNEAFF; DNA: TGTGCCTGGAGTCCCGTGAGAAATGAAGCTTTCTTT
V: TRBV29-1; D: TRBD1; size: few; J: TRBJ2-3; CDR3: CSVSPGGSDTQYF; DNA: TGCAGCGTTTCCCCAGGGGGATCAGATACGCAGTATTTT
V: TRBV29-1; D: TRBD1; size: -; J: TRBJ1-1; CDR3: CSVVLGQVPEAFF; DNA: TGCAGCGTTGTGTTGGGACAGGTACCTGAAGCTTTCTTT
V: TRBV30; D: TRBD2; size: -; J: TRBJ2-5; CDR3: CAWEASWTSGTQETQYF; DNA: TGTGCCTGGGAGGCCTCCTGGACTAGCGGGACTCAAGAGACCCAGTACTTC
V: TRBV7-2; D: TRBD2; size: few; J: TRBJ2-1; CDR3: CASSRAGVSYNEQFF; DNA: TGTGCCAGCAGCCGGGCGGGAGTCTCCTACAATGAGCAGTTCTTC
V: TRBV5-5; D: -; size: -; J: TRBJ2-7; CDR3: CASSPSISYEQYF; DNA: TGTGCCAGCAGCCCCAGTATAAGCTACGAGCAGTACTTC
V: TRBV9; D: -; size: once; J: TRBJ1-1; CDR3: CASSVAQNTEAFF; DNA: TGTGCCAGCAGCGTAGCCCAGAACACTGAAGCTTTCTTT
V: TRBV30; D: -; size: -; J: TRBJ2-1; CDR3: CAWKAVSNEQFF; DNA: TGTGCCTGGAAGGCGGTAAGCAATGAGCAGTTCTTC
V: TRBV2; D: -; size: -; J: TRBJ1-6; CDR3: CASRRYEDSPLHF; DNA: TGTGCCAGTCGCCGATATGAGGATTCACCCCTCCACTTT
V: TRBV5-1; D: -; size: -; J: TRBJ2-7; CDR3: CASSFGTGGGNEQYF; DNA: TGCGCCAGCAGCTTTGGTACAGGGGGGGGGAACGAGCAGTACTTC
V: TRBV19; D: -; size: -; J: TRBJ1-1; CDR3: CASRLNRDTGGNTEAFF; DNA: TGTGCCAGTAGACTTAACAGGGATACGGGTGGAAACACTGAAGCTTTCTTT
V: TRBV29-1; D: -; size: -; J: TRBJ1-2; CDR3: CSVAPTGDGYTF; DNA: TGCAGCGTTGCTCCGACAGGCGATGGCTACACCTTC
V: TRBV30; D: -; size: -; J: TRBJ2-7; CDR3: CAWSPGLSSYEQYF; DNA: TGTGCCTGGAGTCCTGGTCTGAGCTCCTACGAGCAGTACTTC
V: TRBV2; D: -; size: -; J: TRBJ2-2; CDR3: CASSPTDLPNTGELFF; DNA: TGTGCCAGCAGTCCGACAGACCTACCTAACACCGGGGAGCTGTTTTTT
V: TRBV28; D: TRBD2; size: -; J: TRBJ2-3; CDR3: CASSSAGGADTQYF; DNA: TGTGCCAGCAGTTCGGCGGGAGGGGCAGATACGCAGTATTTT
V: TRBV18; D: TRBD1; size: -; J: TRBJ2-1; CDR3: CASSQGQGRGNEQFF; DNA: TGTGCCAGCTCACAAGGACAGGGGAGGGGCAATGAGCAGTTCTTC
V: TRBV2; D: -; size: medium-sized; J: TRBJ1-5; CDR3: CASRGGQPQHF; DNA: TGTGCCAGCAGAGGGGGACAGCCCCAGCATTTT
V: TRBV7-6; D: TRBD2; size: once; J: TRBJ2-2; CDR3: CASSFEPAGASNTGELFF; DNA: TGTGCCAGCAGCTTTGAACCAGCGGGGGCATCGAACACCGGGGAGCTGTTTTTT